This T cell receptor (beta chain) was sequenced during a study of blood T cells in healthy people across ages. Turning to this clonotype: Its antigen is still unknown.

Trimming cost V 0 bases and J 5 bases; bases outside gene matches: 6. This CDR3 region has 16 residues. Primers used in a second PCR of about 7 to 12 cycles were a sample-barcoded 5' primer and a J-beta primer mix. Each cDNA was tagged by a template-switch adaptor containing 12 random nucleotides. TCRdb recomputed calls from the 5' RACE reads with MiXCR, one row per CDR3 protein. The table lists 550,000 to 750,000 distinct CDR3 sequences, roughly 21% of them singletons. Overall study findings and caveats: Versus aged donors, long-lived donors had higher diversity and more naive CD4+ cells.

The sequence was obtained from a man between 65 and 85 years old in good health. The sample taken for sequencing was blood. The chain uses TRBV12-3 or TRBV12-4 and TRBJ2-5, with 10 nucleotides matching TRBD2. The CDR3 here is CASSLAPGLARETQYF. In DNA form, the CDR3 reads TGTGCCAGCAGTTTAGCGCCGGGACTAGCGCGTGAGACCCAGTACTTC.